This TCR beta chain derives from a study of T cells in women clearing cervical HPV infection. Study information: Women with histologically confirmed HPV16-related CIN3 or worse, 2 with invasive cancer, served as cases. Blood came at first lesion visit for cases, post-clearance for controls.

Assay: immunoSEQ multiplex PCR; the TCRdb copy retains only in-frame clones and omits some. The listing contains 25,000 to 35,000 clones. The study's findings and limits: T-cell numbers per sample were unknown and may explain richness differences. Effector/memory and HPV-specific T cells were not isolated, and association timing is unknown.

Note on this clone: Its antigen is not identified.

This sequence originates from a woman between 18 and 69 years old with a cervical HPV16 infection that either progressed to CIN3+ or cleared (not recorded which). The sequencing sample was made of blood buffy coat.

The sequenced part of the CDR3 DNA is TGCAGTGCTAGATCACGGGACTTTAGGAATGAAAAG. Amino acid sequence: CSARSRDFRNEK. The whole CDR3 region reads CSARSRDFRNEKLFF. The chain uses TRBV20-1 and TRBJ2-2; D is perhaps TRBD2 (6 bases). The CDR3 end is not reached by the read, which stops 3 residues before it; the germline J gene fills it in. The CDR3 runs 15 residues. Germline V gives CDR1 DFQATT, CDR2 SNEGSKA (reference sequence).